One sample yielded the 19 T cell receptor beta chains listed below, sequenced in a study of T cells in Graves' hyperthyroidism and ophthalmopathy. Amplified regions were TCR beta CDR3 sequences from RNA transcripts. First-round RT-PCR with HTBI primers amplified the TCR CDR3 region. TCRdb used MiXCR to reprocess the multiplex PCR reads, holding one entry per CDR3 protein. Here the sample spans some 370,000 distinct CDR3 sequences, roughly 13% being singletons. The specimen was blood. The receptors were gathered from a man aged 45-60 years with Graves' ophthalmopathy.

This clonotype was observed a handful of times. The chain carries TRBV19 and TRBJ1-2; tentative D call: TRBD1 (5 bases). V lost 6 bases to trimming and J lost 0 bases, with 20 bases between them. The length of the CDR3 is 17 residues. CDR1 and CDR2 (germline): LNHDA, SQIVND (reference sequence). The CDR3 nucleotides are TGTGCCAGTAGGCTTGGGGCTCACGACAGATCTAACTATGGCTACACCTTC. Its translation: CASRLGAHDRSNYGYTF.

This clonotype was recorded many times. In DNA, the CDR3 is TGTGCCAGCAGCTCGGACGCATCCTACGAGCAGTACTTC. This translates into CASSSDASYEQYF. The V call is TRBV11-2, the J call TRBJ2-7; D not certain. Germline CDR1 and CDR2: SGHAT and FQNNGV. Trimming stripped 4 bases from V and 1 base from J, with 8 bases between. The CDR3 contains 13 residues.

About this clonotype itself: A read error is possible here, since a much larger clone lies one base away. In nucleotides, the CDR3 is TGTGCCAGCCTAGGACAGAGCACAGGTACGCAGTATTTT. It yields the protein CASLGQSTGTQYF. The rearrangement links TRBV28 to TRBJ2-3; possible D gene TRBD1, 6 bases. The CDR3 length is 13 residues. Germline-derived CDR1 and CDR2 are MDHEN and SYDVKM.

This rearrangement joins TRBV19 to TRBJ2-2; 10 bases agree with TRBD1. Germline trimming cut 3 bases from V and 3 bases from J; bases unmatched to any gene: 7. The germline V gene encodes CDR1 LNHDA and CDR2 SQIVND (reference sequence). This CDR3 comprises 17 residues. CDR3 residues: CASSMPRDRGYTGELFF. In DNA form, the CDR3 reads TGTGCCAGTAGTATGCCGAGGGACAGGGGATACACCGGGGAGCTGTTTTTT.

This clonotype was found many times. The chain is built from TRBV20-1 and TRBJ2-1; D is perhaps TRBD1 (5 bases). The CDR3 is 17 residues long. Trimming took off 3 bases at V and 2 bases at J, with 20 bases between the two ends. CDR1 and CDR2 (germline): DFQATT, SNEGSKA (reference sequence). The CDR3 nucleotides are TGCAGTGCTAGTCCCGACAGATCTCCCTACCCCTACAATGAGCAGTTCTTC. This sequence encodes CSASPDRSPYPYNEQFF.

The chain combines TRBV15 with TRBJ1-1; D may be TRBD1 (5 bases). Per germline, CDR1 LNHNV and CDR2 YYDKDF (reference sequence). Trimming stripped 2 bases from V and 1 base from J, with 8 bases between. This CDR3 is 14 amino acids long. The CDR3 sequence is CATSRPGPNTEAFF. The DNA of the CDR3 is TGTGCCACCAGCAGACCGGGACCGAACACTGAAGCTTTCTTT.

The chain couples TRBV28 to TRBJ2-6; tentative D call: TRBD1 (6 bases). This CDR3 has 15 residues. Trimming stripped 5 bases from V and 1 base from J, with 9 bases between. Germline loops: CDR1 MDHEN, CDR2 SYDVKM. In DNA form, the CDR3 reads TGTGCCAGCAGTCACACAGGGTCTGGGGCCAACGTCCTGACTTTC. It translates to CASSHTGSGANVLTF.

This clonotype was seen more than once but under ten times. The chain joins TRBV6-1 to TRBJ2-7; weak D call: TRBD2 (6 bases). In germline, CDR1 is MNHNS, CDR2 SASEGT. The CDR3 consists of 14 residues. V was clipped by 7 bases and J by 0 bases, with 13 bases between them. The CDR3 sequence: CASKISRDSYEQYF. Written as DNA, the CDR3 is TGTGCCAGCAAAATCTCGCGGGACTCCTACGAGCAGTACTTC.

Concerning this clonotype: Being one base from a much bigger clone, this may be a read error. The gene calls are TRBV30 and TRBJ2-1, with 9 nucleotides matching TRBD1. The CDR3 consists of 14 residues. CDR1 and CDR2 (germline): GTSNPN, SVGIG (reference sequence). For the CDR3, the DNA is TGTGCCTGGGGGACAGGGAAGACCTACAATGAGGAGTTCTTC. Amino acid sequence: CAWGTGKTYNEEFF.

This clonotype appeared many times. The V call is TRBV2, the J call TRBJ2-7, with TRBD2 as a possible D gene (5 bases). Germline CDR1 reads SNHLY; CDR2 reads FYNNEI. Trimming shortened V by 6 bases and J by 6 bases, and 18 bases separated the two germline ends. The CDR3 spans 14 residues. CDR3 loop: CASSAPRRLLEQYF. The CDR3 DNA reads as TGTGCCAGCAGCGCTCCGCGGAGACTACTCGAGCAGTACTTC. Filled out from reference TRBV2 and TRBJ2-7, the complete variable domain reads EPEVTQTPSHQVTQMGQEVILRCVPISNHLYFYWYRQILGQKVEFLVSFYNNEISEKSEIFDDQFSVERPDGSNFTLKIRSTKLEDSAMYFCASSAPRRLLEQYFGPGTRLTVT.

The chain has TRBV29-1 and TRBJ1-1; the D gene is possibly TRBD1 (5 bases). This CDR3 has 15 amino acids. Trimming removed 4 bases from V and 4 bases from J, with 19 bases in between. CDR1 and CDR2 from the germline V gene are SQVTM and ANQGSEA. CDR3 in DNA: TGCAGCGTTGGAGGGACCCGGACCTGGGGCACTGAAGCTTTCTTT. This codes for CSVGGTRTWGTEAFF.

This clonotype turned up a few times. This may arise from a read error, as a much more abundant clone is one base away. The chain recombines TRBV5-1 with TRBJ2-7; D is perhaps TRBD2 (6 bases). Germline CDR1 and CDR2: SGHRS and YFSETQ. The length of the CDR3 is 15 residues. V was pared by 4 bases and J by 7 bases, with 21 bases between. For the CDR3, the DNA is TGCGCCAGCAGCCGGCCCCGGACTATCCCTAGGGAGCAGTACTTC. It translates to CASSRPRTIPREQYF.

This clonotype was picked up many times. The chain joins TRBV5-1 to TRBJ1-1, with TRBD1 matching over 7 bases. Germline lookup yields CDR1 SGHRS and CDR2 YFSETQ. Trimming took 4 bases from V and 7 from J; bases not matched to a gene: 1. The CDR3 extends over 11 amino acids. CDR3 coding DNA: TGCGCCAGCAGCGGGGACAGTGAAGCTTTCTTT. Translation: CASSGDSEAFF.

This clonotype was counted at least ten times. V is TRBV11-2 and J is TRBJ2-1; TRBD2 aligns across 11 bases. Trimming removed 6 bases from V and 3 bases from J; junction bases left unmatched: 4. The CDR3 has 15 residues. Germline-derived CDR1 and CDR2 are SGHAT and FQNNGV. CDR3 nucleotides: TGTGCCAGCAGTTCGGGACTAGCGGACTACAATGAGCAGTTCTTC. Protein product: CASSSGLADYNEQFF. The entire variable domain, with the rest obtained from reference TRBV11-2 and TRBJ2-1, is as follows: EAGVAQSPRYKIIEKRQSVAFWCNPISGHATLYWYQQILGQGPKLLIQFQNNGVVDDSQLPKDRFSAERLKGVDSTLKIQPAKLEDSAVYLCASSSGLADYNEQFFGPGTRLTVL.

The chain carries TRBV19 and TRBJ1-2; 7 positions match TRBD1. The CDR3 sequence is 14 residues long. Germline trimming cut 6 bases from V and 2 bases from J; bases unmatched to any gene: 6. Germline-derived CDR1 and CDR2 are LNHDA and SQIVND (reference sequence). CDR3 in DNA: TGTGCCAGTAGAGAACAGGGGTGGAACTATGGCTACACCTTC. Protein sequence: CASREQGWNYGYTF.

This clonotype was detected once. At one end, the junction sequence differs from germline, possibly due to a read error. The chain combines TRBV14 with TRBJ2-3, with D perhaps TRBD1 (5 bases). This CDR3 has 15 residues. CDR1 is SGHDN and CDR2 is FVKESK in the germline V gene. The DNA for the CDR3 is TGTGCCAGCAGCTATAACCTCAGGAGCACAGGTACGCAGTATTTT. It encodes CASSYNLRSTGTQYF.

This sequence joins TRBV27 and TRBJ2-7; 8 nucleotides line up with TRBD2. After removal of 2 bases from V and 7 bases from J, the junction contained 7 bases not matched to a gene. The CDR3 sequence is 14 residues long. CDR1 is MNHEY, CDR2 SMNVEV, per germline (reference sequence). The chain's CDR3 is CASSLIAGTGEQYF. In DNA, the CDR3 is TGTGCCAGCAGTTTAATAGCGGGAACTGGGGAGCAGTACTTC.

This clonotype was detected only a few times. V and J are TRBV2 and TRBJ2-7, with D unclear. The germline CDR1 and CDR2 sequences are SNHLY and FYNNEI. This CDR3 contains 14 residues. V was shortened by 2 bases and J by 5 bases, with 13 bases between the two germline ends. CDR3 nucleotides: TGTGCCAGCAGTGAAAGACGCTGGTTAAACGAGCAGTACTTC. It yields the protein CASSERRWLNEQYF.

This clonotype was counted many times. The gene calls are TRBV7-2 and TRBJ2-1; 11 nucleotides agree with TRBD2. Germline CDR1 is SGHTA and CDR2 is FQGNSA. V was pared by 4 bases and J by 4 bases, with 6 bases of the junction left unmatched. This CDR3 has 16 residues. The CDR3 sequence: CASSSRTSGLYNEQFF. The CDR3 DNA follows: TGTGCCAGCAGCTCCAGGACTAGCGGGCTGTACAATGAGCAGTTCTTC.